These T cell receptor beta chains were read from a single sample in a study of somatic mutations in cytotoxic T cells in rheumatoid arthritis. TCRdb's copy holds only in-frame clones and misses some; the assay was immunoSEQ multiplex PCR. The profile shows about 16,000 clones, approximately 80% of them singletons. The sample taken for sequencing was CD8+ T cells sorted from blood. All receptors derive from an adult with rheumatoid arthritis. Both conserved end residues are part of each CDR3. D genes are given only for firm matches. Not all rows give a size; the values are once, few, many and, for expanded clones, a class.

CDR3 DNA: TGTGCCAGTAGTGTAACAGGGGATTTGGGCTACACCTTC; CDR3 protein: CASSVTGDLGYTF; V gene: TRBV19; D gene: TRBD1; CDR3 length: 13; J gene: TRBJ1-2; clone size: few
CDR3 DNA: TGCGCCAGCAGCCAGCAAACAGTCGGACGACGAGACTCTGGGGCCAACGTCCTGACTTTC; CDR3 protein: CASSQQTVGRRDSGANVLTF; V gene: TRBV4-1; D gene: NA; CDR3 length: 20; J gene: TRBJ2-6; clone size: NA
CDR3 DNA: TGTGCCAGCAGTTTAACTGAACTCTCCTACGAGCAGTACTTC; CDR3 protein: CASSLTELSYEQYF; V gene: TRBV27; D gene: NA; CDR3 length: 14; J gene: TRBJ2-7; clone size: NA
CDR3 DNA: TGTGCCAGTAGTATCGTAGGGGGGCGCGAGCAGTACTTC; CDR3 protein: CASSIVGGREQYF; V gene: TRBV19; D gene: NA; CDR3 length: 13; J gene: TRBJ2-7; clone size: NA
CDR3 DNA: TGTGCCTGGGTTTTGAACACTGAAGCTTTCTTT; CDR3 protein: CAWVLNTEAFF; V gene: TRBV30; D gene: NA; CDR3 length: 11; J gene: TRBJ1-1; clone size: medium-sized
CDR3 DNA: TGCGCCAGCACCGGGGGAGGAATTTCATATTCTAATGAAAAACTGTTTTTT; CDR3 protein: CASTGGGISYSNEKLFF; V gene: TRBV5-1; D gene: NA; CDR3 length: 17; J gene: TRBJ1-4; clone size: NA
CDR3 DNA: TGTGCCAGCAGGAGCGGGGGGACAGGCTATGGCTACACCTTC; CDR3 protein: CASRSGGTGYGYTF; V gene: TRBV27; D gene: TRBD1; CDR3 length: 14; J gene: TRBJ1-2; clone size: NA
CDR3 DNA: TGCGCCAGCAGTGAGGTAGGGCGAGAAGCTTTCTTT; CDR3 protein: CASSEVGREAFF; V gene: TRBV10-1; D gene: NA; CDR3 length: 12; J gene: TRBJ1-1; clone size: NA
CDR3 DNA: TGTGCCAGCAGTTTCAGGACTCGGGGCGCCGACGGTGAAAAACTGTTTTTT; CDR3 protein: CASSFRTRGADGEKLFF; V gene: TRBV28; D gene: NA; CDR3 length: 17; J gene: TRBJ1-4; clone size: NA
CDR3 DNA: TGTGCCAGCAGCTCCACTTCCGACATAACACAAGAGACCCAGTACTTC; CDR3 protein: CASSSTSDITQETQYF; V gene: TRBV13; D gene: NA; CDR3 length: 16; J gene: TRBJ2-5; clone size: NA
CDR3 DNA: TGCGCCAGCAGCTTAAGGAGGGGAGTGACTCGGGTCGCTGAAGCTTTCTTT; CDR3 protein: CASSLRRGVTRVAEAFF; V gene: TRBV5-1; D gene: NA; CDR3 length: 17; J gene: TRBJ1-1; clone size: NA
CDR3 DNA: TGTGCCACCATCGAACAGGAGGTCGGCACCGGGGAGCTGTTTTTT; CDR3 protein: CATIEQEVGTGELFF; V gene: TRBV28; D gene: NA; CDR3 length: 15; J gene: TRBJ2-2; clone size: NA
CDR3 DNA: TGTGCCAGCAGCTTGGGAAGCCTTTATGGCTACACCTTC; CDR3 protein: CASSLGSLYGYTF; V gene: TRBV5-4; D gene: NA; CDR3 length: 13; J gene: TRBJ1-2; clone size: NA
CDR3 DNA: TGCGCCAGCAGCCAGGGGGCCGGCACAGATACGCAGTATTTT; CDR3 protein: CASSQGAGTDTQYF; V gene: TRBV4-1; D gene: NA; CDR3 length: 14; J gene: TRBJ2-3; clone size: NA
CDR3 DNA: TGTGCCAGCAGTTTACCACTGACTAGCGGGGGGTTTGAAGATACGCAGTATTTT; CDR3 protein: CASSLPLTSGGFEDTQYF; V gene: TRBV28; D gene: TRBD2; CDR3 length: 18; J gene: TRBJ2-3; clone size: NA
CDR3 DNA: TGTGCCAGCAGCTTAGGCCCCGACAGTACCTATGGCTACACCTTC; CDR3 protein: CASSLGPDSTYGYTF; V gene: TRBV7-2; D gene: NA; CDR3 length: 15; J gene: TRBJ1-2; clone size: NA
CDR3 DNA: TGTGCCACCGGGACAGGGGATAGCAATCAGCCCCAGCATTTT; CDR3 protein: CATGTGDSNQPQHF; V gene: TRBV19; D gene: TRBD1; CDR3 length: 14; J gene: TRBJ1-5; clone size: NA
CDR3 DNA: TGTGCCTGGAGTGAGACAGGGTACTCCTACGAGCAGTACTTC; CDR3 protein: CAWSETGYSYEQYF; V gene: TRBV30; D gene: TRBD1; CDR3 length: 14; J gene: TRBJ2-7; clone size: once
CDR3 DNA: TGCGCCAGCAGCCCTGACGCGCTCTCTGGAAACACCATATATTTT; CDR3 protein: CASSPDALSGNTIYF; V gene: TRBV4-1; D gene: NA; CDR3 length: 15; J gene: TRBJ1-3; clone size: NA
CDR3 DNA: TGTGCCAGCAGCTGGGGACAGGGGTCCTACGAGCAGTACTTC; CDR3 protein: CASSWGQGSYEQYF; V gene: TRBV5-5; D gene: TRBD1; CDR3 length: 14; J gene: TRBJ2-7; clone size: NA
CDR3 DNA: TGTGCCAGCAGCCCTATGAGGAGGCATACGCAGTATTTT; CDR3 protein: CASSPMRRHTQYF; V gene: TRBV9; D gene: NA; CDR3 length: 13; J gene: TRBJ2-3; clone size: NA
CDR3 DNA: TGTGCCAGCAGTTCCCCCGGGGCCAATAATGAAAAACTGTTTTTT; CDR3 protein: CASSSPGANNEKLFF; V gene: TRBV27; D gene: NA; CDR3 length: 15; J gene: TRBJ1-4; clone size: NA
CDR3 DNA: TGCGCCAGCAGCCAGACTCCGGTCGGGGGGGGTGAAAAACTGTTTTTT; CDR3 protein: CASSQTPVGGGEKLFF; V gene: TRBV4-1; D gene: NA; CDR3 length: 16; J gene: TRBJ1-4; clone size: NA
CDR3 DNA: TGCGCCAGCAGCTTGTGGGAGGGCAATGAGCAGTTCTTC; CDR3 protein: CASSLWEGNEQFF; V gene: TRBV5-1; D gene: TRBD2; CDR3 length: 13; J gene: TRBJ2-1; clone size: NA
CDR3 DNA: TGTGCCAGCAGCTTAGAGGGTATAGGGCCCTACGAGCAGTACTTC; CDR3 protein: CASSLEGIGPYEQYF; V gene: TRBV7-6; D gene: NA; CDR3 length: 15; J gene: TRBJ2-7; clone size: once
CDR3 DNA: TGTGCCAGCTCACCACGCGAGATAACAACTAATGAAAAACTGTTTTTT; CDR3 protein: CASSPREITTNEKLFF; V gene: TRBV18; D gene: NA; CDR3 length: 16; J gene: TRBJ1-4; clone size: NA
CDR3 DNA: TGTGCCAGCAGTGGGGGATTCCACTCTGGAAACACCATATATTTT; CDR3 protein: CASSGGFHSGNTIYF; V gene: TRBV2; D gene: NA; CDR3 length: 15; J gene: TRBJ1-3; clone size: NA
CDR3 DNA: TGTGCCAGCAGCTTAGGGGACAGAGCCTACGAGCAGTACTTC; CDR3 protein: CASSLGDRAYEQYF; V gene: TRBV11-2; D gene: TRBD1; CDR3 length: 14; J gene: TRBJ2-7; clone size: few
CDR3 DNA: TGTGCTAGTGGTTTGGGGGGGTCCTACGAGCAGTACTTC; CDR3 protein: CASGLGGSYEQYF; V gene: TRBV12-5; D gene: NA; CDR3 length: 13; J gene: TRBJ2-7; clone size: once
CDR3 DNA: TGTGCCAGCAAGCCCGGACCGGGTGCAACTAATGAAAAACTGTTTTTT; CDR3 protein: CASKPGPGATNEKLFF; V gene: TRBV27; D gene: NA; CDR3 length: 16; J gene: TRBJ1-4; clone size: NA
CDR3 DNA: TGTGCCAGCAGTTTATGGGGACCTAACACTGAAGCTTTCTTT; CDR3 protein: CASSLWGPNTEAFF; V gene: TRBV27; D gene: NA; CDR3 length: 14; J gene: TRBJ1-1; clone size: NA
CDR3 DNA: TGCGCCAGCAGCTTGGACAGGGACGAGCAGTACTTC; CDR3 protein: CASSLDRDEQYF; V gene: TRBV4-1; D gene: TRBD1; CDR3 length: 12; J gene: TRBJ2-7; clone size: NA
CDR3 DNA: TGTGCCAGTAGTTCAGGGGTTGGCACAGATACGCAGTATTTT; CDR3 protein: CASSSGVGTDTQYF; V gene: TRBV19; D gene: NA; CDR3 length: 14; J gene: TRBJ2-3; clone size: NA
CDR3 DNA: TGTGCCAGCAGGGGGACAGGGATTGATGGCTACACCTTC; CDR3 protein: CASRGTGIDGYTF; V gene: TRBV2; D gene: TRBD1; CDR3 length: 13; J gene: TRBJ1-2; clone size: NA
CDR3 DNA: TGCGCCAGCAGCCAAGTGGAGACAGGGAGGGATGAGCAGTTCTTC; CDR3 protein: CASSQVETGRDEQFF; V gene: TRBV4-1; D gene: NA; CDR3 length: 15; J gene: TRBJ2-1; clone size: NA
CDR3 DNA: TGTGCCATTCCGGGACAGGGTGACTACACCTTC; CDR3 protein: CAIPGQGDYTF; V gene: TRBV5-5; D gene: TRBD1; CDR3 length: 11; J gene: TRBJ1-2; clone size: few
CDR3 DNA: TGCGCCAGCAGCCAGGGTTCTGGCACAGGGGGGAGCTCCTACGAGCAGTACTTC; CDR3 protein: CASSQGSGTGGSSYEQYF; V gene: TRBV4-1; D gene: TRBD1; CDR3 length: 18; J gene: TRBJ2-7; clone size: few
CDR3 DNA: TGTGCCGCGAACTCCTATAATTCACCCCTCCACTTT; CDR3 protein: CAANSYNSPLHF; V gene: TRBV28; D gene: NA; CDR3 length: 12; J gene: TRBJ1-6; clone size: NA
CDR3 DNA: TGTGCCAGCAGCTTATCCTTTGGGACGGACTATGGCTACACCTTC; CDR3 protein: CASSLSFGTDYGYTF; V gene: TRBV7-9; D gene: NA; CDR3 length: 15; J gene: TRBJ1-2; clone size: NA
CDR3 DNA: TGTGCCAGCAGCCCACACCAGAGGACTAGCGGGGGCACAGATACGCAGTATTTT; CDR3 protein: CASSPHQRTSGGTDTQYF; V gene: TRBV9; D gene: TRBD2; CDR3 length: 18; J gene: TRBJ2-3; clone size: NA
CDR3 DNA: TGTGCCAGCAGTGACCACCACAGGGGCCCCTTCGGGTTTGGCTACACCTTC; CDR3 protein: CASSDHHRGPFGFGYTF; V gene: TRBV25-1; D gene: TRBD1; CDR3 length: 17; J gene: TRBJ1-2; clone size: NA
CDR3 DNA: TGTGCCAGCAGCTTAGGTCCCGTCCCCTCGATACTGAGCACCGGGGAGCTGTTTTTT; CDR3 protein: CASSLGPVPSILSTGELFF; V gene: TRBV7-8; D gene: NA; CDR3 length: 19; J gene: TRBJ2-2; clone size: NA
CDR3 DNA: TGTGCCAGCAGTATTACCGGACAGGCGGGGGGCAATCAGCCCCAGCATTTT; CDR3 protein: CASSITGQAGGNQPQHF; V gene: TRBV27; D gene: TRBD1; CDR3 length: 17; J gene: TRBJ1-5; clone size: NA
CDR3 DNA: TGTGCCAGTAGTCGGGACACCACAACTAATGAAAAACTGTTTTTT; CDR3 protein: CASSRDTTTNEKLFF; V gene: TRBV19; D gene: NA; CDR3 length: 15; J gene: TRBJ1-4; clone size: NA
CDR3 DNA: TGCGCCAGCTGCCTAACCATGACGGCGGGGGAGACCCAGTACTTC; CDR3 protein: CASCLTMTAGETQYF; V gene: TRBV4-1; D gene: NA; CDR3 length: 15; J gene: TRBJ2-5; clone size: NA
CDR3 DNA: TGCGCCAGCAGCCTAACCGGTACAGGGTTGGGCGCCGGGGAGCTGTTTTTT; CDR3 protein: CASSLTGTGLGAGELFF; V gene: TRBV5-1; D gene: NA; CDR3 length: 17; J gene: TRBJ2-2; clone size: NA
CDR3 DNA: TGTGCCAGCAGTTACTTTACAGGGAGCGGAAACACCATATATTTT; CDR3 protein: CASSYFTGSGNTIYF; V gene: TRBV6-6; D gene: NA; CDR3 length: 15; J gene: TRBJ1-3; clone size: NA
CDR3 DNA: TGCAGCGTTGACACCTCCGGGACAGAGGTATACGAGCAGTACTTC; CDR3 protein: CSVDTSGTEVYEQYF; V gene: TRBV29-1; D gene: TRBD1; CDR3 length: 15; J gene: TRBJ2-7; clone size: NA